The 7 T cell receptor beta chains listed next were all sequenced from one sample in a study of shared clonotypes between healthy human individuals. TCRdb keeps only in-frame clones here, not all; method: immunoSEQ multiplex PCR. This table has millions of clones, around nine tenths appearing once. Specimen: naive CD4+ T cells sorted from blood. This sample's subset: CD45RA+ positively selected. These receptors all stem from a man between 18 and 29 years old in good health.

The chain combines TRBV11-1 with TRBJ2-1, with D uncertain. Germline CDR1 is SGHAT and CDR2 is FQDESV (reference sequence). The CDR3 is 16 residues long. The V end lost 1 base, the J end lost 0 bases, and 10 bases lay between the germline ends. The CDR3 spells CASSLESVSSYNEQFF. For the CDR3, the DNA is TGTGCCAGCAGCTTAGAATCGGTAAGCTCCTACAATGAGCAGTTCTTC.

The chain is built from TRBV27 and TRBJ2-5, with D tentatively TRBD2 (7 bases). The germline V gene encodes CDR1 MNHEY and CDR2 SMNVEV (reference sequence). The CDR3 has 14 amino acids. Trimming took 6 bases from V and 3 from J, leaving 14 bases between them. The CDR3 reads CASSLGGVKETQYF. CDR3 in DNA: TGTGCCAGCAGCCTAGGGGGGGTTAAAGAGACCCAGTACTTC.

This clone was seen only once. This sample also contains other DNA sequences that code for the same CDR3. The chain is built from TRBV6-6 and TRBJ2-7; a possible D gene is TRBD1 (6 bases). The CDR3 contains 15 residues. V shed 2 bases and J shed 0 bases, with 11 bases lying between them. The germline CDR1 and CDR2 sequences are MNHNY and SVGAGI (reference sequence). CDR3 amino acids: CASSYVQGSSYEQYF. The CDR3 nucleotides read TGTGCCAGCAGTTACGTCCAGGGGAGCTCCTACGAGCAGTACTTC.

This chain joins TRBV30 and TRBJ2-1, with 10 bases fitting TRBD2. Germline V lookup: CDR1 GTSNPN, CDR2 SVGIG (reference sequence). Unmatched junction bases numbered 14, after V lost 2 bases and J lost 7 bases. The CDR3 runs to 17 residues. CDR3 protein: CAWSTLEASGSKNEQFF. In DNA, the CDR3 is TGTGCCTGGAGTACCTTAGAGGCTAGCGGGAGTAAGAATGAGCAGTTCTTC.

This chain uses TRBV4-3 with TRBJ1-4, with 9 bases matching TRBD1. Trimming at V came to 0 bases and at J to 3 bases, leaving 8 bases not matched to a gene. Germline CDR1 reads LGHNA; CDR2 reads YSLEER. This CDR3 contains 18 residues. Here the CDR3 reads CASSQDPQGATPNEKLFF. CDR3 coding DNA: TGCGCCAGCAGCCAAGACCCACAGGGGGCGACACCTAATGAAAAACTGTTTTTT.

The chain joins TRBV7-2 to TRBJ2-7, with a tentative D call TRBD2 (5 bases). This CDR3 is built from 14 residues. V lost 5 bases and J lost 3, with 14 bases in between. Per germline, CDR1 SGHTA and CDR2 FQGNSA. CDR3 amino acids: CASSGPAGNYEQYF. CDR3 nucleotide sequence: TGTGCCAGCAGCGGCCCAGCCGGGAACTACGAGCAGTACTTC.

The chain is built from TRBV6-1 and TRBJ2-3; D assignment may be TRBD1 or TRBD2 (6 bases each). The CDR3 length is 13 residues. V was clipped by 1 base and J by 9 bases, with 11 bases between them. Germline V gene lookup returns CDR1 MNHNS and CDR2 SASEGT. In nucleotides, the CDR3 is TGTGCCAGCAGTGAAGAAGGGGGGAAGACGCAGTATTTT. Translating it yields CASSEEGGKTQYF.